The subject of this entry is one T cell receptor beta chain. Its specific antigen is unknown. No quality values exist for individual bases; no much larger clone is one base distant. For deep sequencing, PBMC libraries mostly used about 490 ng of input genomic DNA, with six replicates for each sample. TCRbeta libraries were prepared with the immunoSEQ hsTCRbeta kit according to the manufacturer's instructions. Sequencing of the completed libraries took place using an Illumina NovaSeq 6000 S4 flow cell after they had been pooled to approximately 3 nM. As for the original processing: The immunoSEQ Analyzer handled quality control and preprocessing of the raw data. The analysis was limited to productive rearrangements, and each clonotype was defined by a unique CDR3 amino acid sequence. Using the R package tcR, the researchers computed the Gini-Simpson index as their estimate of repertoire clonality. Gini indices were compared with Student's t test, and associations with tumor size change were assessed by Pearson correlation. Entries here come from immuneACCESS through TCRdb and include only in-frame sequences with V and J called. Some clones fail to appear in such tables; in the studies checked, an unresolved V gene covers under half of the shortfall, and the cause of the remainder is unknown. That table furnishes V, J and clone size, whereas the DNA furnished D and trimming. The sample includes about 9,600 clones, with about three fifths observed a single time. Clones ranked in the top ten supply 3% to 4.5% of the sample.

The sample's time point label is to be understood as: after neoadjuvant nivolumab, at surgical resection. Patients were newly diagnosed with stage II-IVA oral cavity squamous cell carcinoma and had received no prior systemic or radiation treatment. The cohort was made up of patients with locally advanced, HPV-negative oral cavity squamous cell carcinoma. Peripheral blood mononuclear cells were analyzed directly and were not maintained or expanded in culture. The samples were drawn from a longitudinal correlative study tied to a single-arm phase II trial testing neoadjuvant nivolumab in oral cavity squamous cell carcinoma. Subject-matched pre- and post-treatment PBMCs and tumors from three responders and three non-responders underwent genomic DNA-based TCRbeta sequencing. Peripheral blood mononuclear cells were collected before nivolumab treatment and again after treatment, at the time of surgery. The Maxwell RSC DNA from Cells kit was used to isolate genomic DNA from PBMCs.

These data come from a study of neoadjuvant anti-PD-1 for oral cavity cancer (dated by TCRdb to the early 2020s). A note on the overall study: Patients mostly received three to four biweekly doses of nivolumab at 3 mg/kg before curative-intent surgical resection. Patients who did not progress were given a fourth nivolumab dose at about day 43 and had definitive surgical resection on days 50-56. Patients with complete response, partial response or stable disease by RECIST 1.1 were defined as responders, whereas patients with progression were defined as non-responders. The parent correlative cohort included around 12 patients, with a roughly 34% response rate.

From the cysteine up to the phenylalanine, the CDR3 has a length of 18 residues. The read is trimmed to its CDR3 DNA, 54 bases read in frame from base 1. Here V drops 0 bases and J drops 5 bases, and the junction holds 11 bases not matched to any gene. The CDR1 and CDR2 encoded by the germline V gene are SGHTS and YDEGEE. Points the paper makes about the study in general: After neoadjuvant nivolumab, non-responders showed significantly higher T cell clonality (Gini index) in PBMCs than responders did. Only a few patients per response group were included in the TCR analyses, and the authors called for validation in larger cohorts. Higher pretreatment blood Treg/Th17 ratios correlated with both higher pretreatment blood TCRbeta clonality and lower post-treatment tumor TCRbeta clonality.

Material: PBMCs, obtained after nivolumab (anti-PD-1) treatment. This sequence originates from a person aged 35 to 85 with oral cavity squamous cell carcinoma. Recombination connected TRBV5-8 to TRBJ2-3, and 11 junction bases match TRBD2. The CDR3 is CASSLGGTSGGRGDTQYF. The DNA sequence reads TGTGCCAGCAGCTTGGGGGGAACTAGCGGGGGCCGAGGAGATACGCAGTATTTT.